These T cell receptor beta chains were read from a single sample in a study of CD8+CD57+ T cells in acquired aplastic anemia. TCRdb independently ran MiXCR on the reads; one entry per CDR3 protein. Here the sample spans about 190,000 distinct CDR3 sequences, less than 65% being singletons. The source material was sorted CD4+, CD8+, or CD8+CD57+ T cells (not recorded which) from PBMCs. These receptors all stem from a human donor with severe aplastic anemia or a healthy control (not recorded which). The CDR3 runs from the conserved cysteine through the conserved F or W. The order of the fields is clone size, J gene, D gene, V gene, CDR3 DNA, CDR3 protein. D genes are given only for firm matches. Rows give clone size only sometimes, using once, few, many, or a class for an expanded clone.

many	TRBJ1-1	TRBD1	TRBV5-6	TGTGCCAGCAGCTCCAAGAGAAGACAGGGGCGGTTCGGCACTGAAGCTTTCTTT	CASSSKRRQGRFGTEAFF
-	TRBJ1-5	-	TRBV6-1	TGTGCCAGCACCCTGGACCGGAATCAGCCCCAGCATTTT	CASTLDRNQPQHF
-	TRBJ1-6	TRBD1	TRBV10-2	TGCGCCAGCAGCGGACAGGGGGGGTCACCCCTCCACTTT	CASSGQGGSPLHF
few	TRBJ1-5	-	TRBV20-1	TGCAGTGCTAGAACTGATAGCAATCAGCCCCAGCATTTT	CSARTDSNQPQHF
few	TRBJ1-2	TRBD1	TRBV20-1	TGCAGTGCTCCCGAGTTGGACAGGATTAGCTACACCTTC	CSAPELDRISYTF
-	TRBJ2-3	TRBD2	TRBV24-1	TGTGCCACCAGTGATTTCTGGGCTAGCGGGGGCACAGATACGCAGTATTTT	CATSDFWASGGTDTQYF
-	TRBJ1-2	-	TRBV10-3	TGTGCCATCAGTGCACAATACGGGGGGTTTCGAGATGGCTACACCTTC	CAISAQYGGFRDGYTF
-	TRBJ1-1	TRBD1	TRBV5-1	TGCGCCAGCAGCTTCGGACAGGGGGCGAGGAACACTGAAGCTTTCTTT	CASSFGQGARNTEAFF
-	TRBJ1-1	-	TRBV9	TGTGCCAGCAGCGTAGATGGGTCGAGGGGCACTGAAGCTTTCTTT	CASSVDGSRGTEAFF
-	TRBJ1-2	-	TRBV10-3	TGTGCCATCAGCGCAAGATATCCTAACTATGGCTACACCTTC	CAISARYPNYGYTF
-	TRBJ1-2	TRBD1	TRBV12-5	TGTGCTAGTGCAGGGGACAGACGCTATGGCTACACCTTC	CASAGDRRYGYTF
-	TRBJ2-3	TRBD2	TRBV15	TGTGCCACCAGCAGAGACCCTAGCGGACCGTCTGCAGATACGCAGTATTTT	CATSRDPSGPSADTQYF
many	TRBJ1-1	-	TRBV6-4	TGTGCCAGCAGTGAATCCGCGGACGGGGGGGCAGCAAACACTGAAGCTTTCTTT	CASSESADGGAANTEAFF
-	TRBJ1-6	TRBD1	TRBV5-1	TGCGCCAGCGGAAGGACAGGGGATTCACCCCTCCACTTT	CASGRTGDSPLHF
many	TRBJ2-1	-	TRBV7-6	TGTGCCAGCACCAGGGGGGACCCGGCCGGCGAGCAGTTCTTC	CASTRGDPAGEQFF
many	TRBJ2-2	TRBD2	TRBV7-3	TGTGCCAGCAGCCCTTGGGCTAGCGGGGGTAACACCGGGGAGCTGTTTTTT	CASSPWASGGNTGELFF
-	TRBJ2-5	-	TRBV24-1	TGTGCCACCAGTGTAGGGGTAAGGGAGACCCAGTACTTC	CATSVGVRETQYF
-	TRBJ2-7	-	TRBV10-1	TGCGCCAGCAATGATGGGGGATCGGCCTACGAGCAGTACTTC	CASNDGGSAYEQYF
-	TRBJ2-7	-	TRBV15	TGTGCCACCAGCAGAGATCGCGCCAGGGCCTACGAGCAGTACTTC	CATSRDRARAYEQYF
-	TRBJ1-2	TRBD1	TRBV2	TGTGCCAGCTCAGGGGGCGCTTTATATGGCTACACCTTC	CASSGGALYGYTF
-	TRBJ2-3	TRBD2	TRBV6-4	TGTGCCAGCACTAAGAGCGGGGCCAGCACAGATACGCAGTATTTT	CASTKSGASTDTQYF
-	TRBJ2-3	-	TRBV4-3	TGCGCCAGCAGCCAATCGGCGGATACGCAGTATTTT	CASSQSADTQYF
-	TRBJ1-6	-	TRBV7-3	TGTGCCAGCAGCTTCGGCGGAGGCGTCTATAATTCACCCCTCCACTTT	CASSFGGGVYNSPLHF
-	TRBJ2-1	TRBD1	TRBV10-3	TGTGCCATCAGGCCGGGACAGGGGAGGGATGAGCAGTTCTTC	CAIRPGQGRDEQFF
-	TRBJ2-7	-	TRBV2	TGTGCCAGCAGGGCCGGGACCGTACTGTACGAGCAGTACTTC	CASRAGTVLYEQYF
-	TRBJ2-2	TRBD2	TRBV2	TGTGCCAGCCTACAGCGGGGGGGCGGTCCGAACACCGGGGAGCTGTTTTTT	CASLQRGGGPNTGELFF
-	TRBJ1-1	-	TRBV7-6	TGTGCCAGCAGCTTAGAGGGGCACTCGAACACTGAAGCTTTCTTT	CASSLEGHSNTEAFF
-	TRBJ1-5	TRBD1	TRBV2	TGTGCCAGCAGCCACCGGACAGGGGTCAATCAGCCCCAGCATTTT	CASSHRTGVNQPQHF
-	TRBJ2-7	TRBD2	TRBV2	TGTGCCAGCAGCCGGGGCGGCGCGGGGGAGTGGGAGCAGTACTTC	CASSRGGAGEWEQYF
-	TRBJ2-2	-	TRBV2	TGTGCCAGCAGTGAATGGGGGGTGGCCGGGGAGCTGTTTTTT	CASSEWGVAGELFF
-	TRBJ2-1	TRBD2	TRBV6-4	TGTGCCAGCGCCTTAGCGGGGGGGCAGTCATATGAGCAGTTCTTC	CASALAGGQSYEQFF
few	TRBJ2-7	-	TRBV7-9	TGTGCCAGCAGCTCTCCCTCCTACGAGCAGTACTTC	CASSSPSYEQYF
many	TRBJ1-5	-	TRBV19	TGTGCCACCGGACAGCCATATAGCAATCAGCCCCAGCATTTT	CATGQPYSNQPQHF
-	TRBJ1-1	-	TRBV29-1	TGCAGCGTTGGGTCCGGCGGGCCGAACACTGAAGCTTTCTTT	CSVGSGGPNTEAFF
-	TRBJ2-2	TRBD1	TRBV7-3	TGTGCCGACAGGGGGTACCGGGGAGCTGTTTTT	CADRGYRGAVF
-	TRBJ1-2	-	TRBV12-3/TRBV12-4	TGTGCCAGCAGTCCGGGCATTCTCGGCTACACCTTC	CASSPGILGYTF
-	TRBJ2-7	-	TRBV7-3	TGTGCCAGCAGCTTAGACCTATGGGAGCAGTACTTC	CASSLDLWEQYF
-	TRBJ2-4	TRBD2	TRBV3-1	TGTGCCAGCAGCCTGGGACTAGCGGGGATTCAGTACTTC	CASSLGLAGIQYF
-	TRBJ2-1	-	TRBV19	TGTGCCAGTAGTTTTGGGGGGACCTCCTACAATGAGCAGTTCTTC	CASSFGGTSYNEQFF
-	TRBJ2-1	-	TRBV9	TGTGCCAGCAGCGCCCCCTCTAATGAGCAGTTCTTC	CASSAPSNEQFF
-	TRBJ1-2	-	TRBV2	TGTGCCAGCAGTGACTTGGACTTTTATGGCTACACCTTC	CASSDLDFYGYTF
-	TRBJ1-2	TRBD1	TRBV29-1	TGCAGCGTCAGACAGGGGGGGTATGACTATGGCTACACCTTC	CSVRQGGYDYGYTF
-	TRBJ2-1	-	TRBV20-1	TGCAGTGCTAGAGTGCGGGACAACTCCTACAATGAGCAGTTCTTC	CSARVRDNSYNEQFF
-	TRBJ1-1	-	TRBV7-9	TGTGCCAGCAGCCGGACGTTGAACACTGAAGCTTTCTTT	CASSRTLNTEAFF
-	TRBJ1-2	-	TRBV29-1	TGCAGCGTTGACGCGCACTTCTCCTATGGCTACACCTTC	CSVDAHFSYGYTF
-	TRBJ2-7	TRBD2	TRBV20-1	TGCAGTGCTAGAGATCAAAGGAGCGGGGGGGCTACCGAGCAGTACTTC	CSARDQRSGGATEQYF
-	TRBJ2-7	-	TRBV20-1	TGCAGTGCTAGGGGGGTAAACTCCTACGAGCAGTACTTC	CSARGVNSYEQYF
-	TRBJ1-1	-	TRBV5-1	TGCGCCAGCAGCTTGGGGGATCGGTTCGCTGAAGCTTTCTTT	CASSLGDRFAEAFF
-	TRBJ1-5	-	TRBV20-1	TGCAGTGCTCTTCCGGGGGGCGCGGGCAATCAGCCCCAGCATTTT	CSALPGGAGNQPQHF
-	TRBJ2-3	TRBD2	TRBV19	TGTGCCAGTACCCTGGCGGGAGGGGACACGCAGTATTTT	CASTLAGGDTQYF
once	TRBJ2-7	TRBD2	TRBV20-1	TGCAGTGCTAGTACTAGCGGGTACGAGCAGTACTTC	CSASTSGYEQYF
many	TRBJ2-5	TRBD2	TRBV12-3/TRBV12-4	TGTGCCAGCAGGGAGCGGGGGGCCTGGGAGACCCAGTACTTC	CASRERGAWETQYF
-	TRBJ1-1	-	TRBV5-1	TGCGCCAGCGTGCCTATTAACACTGAAGCTTTCTTT	CASVPINTEAFF
-	TRBJ2-1	-	TRBV29-1	TGCAGCGTTGAACCCCCGGCTGAGCAGTTCTTC	CSVEPPAEQFF
few	TRBJ2-7	-	TRBV7-6	TGTGCCAGCAGCTACGAGGGGGTGCAGTACTTC	CASSYEGVQYF